The 3 T cell receptor beta chains listed next were all sequenced from one sample in a study of cytomegalovirus exposure and HLA in healthy donors (dated by TCRdb to the late 2010s). The library relied on the immunoSEQ multiplex PCR assay. The immuneACCESS repertoire file appears here via TCRdb, limited to in-frame rearrangements. These files lack a portion of the clones; in checked studies, under half of the deficit traces to unresolved V genes, and the cause of the others is not known. The sample contains about 220,000 clones, approximately 90% of them found a single time. About 2.5% of the sample lies in the top ten. What was sequenced was PBMCs. All receptors come from a man between 18 and 29 years old in good health and CMV-seronegative.

This clone was counted a single time. The V gene is TRBV5-1, the J gene TRBJ2-5; 10 bases agree with TRBD2. The V gene end was trimmed by 5 bases and the J gene end by 3 bases; junction bases not matched to a gene: 1. The germline V gene encodes CDR1 SGHRS and CDR2 YFSETQ. The length of the CDR3 is 13 residues. This chain's CDR3 is CASRGTSEETQYF. The CDR3 nucleotides are TGCGCCAGCAGAGGGACTAGCGAAGAGACCCAGTACTTC.

The chain is built from TRBV13 and TRBJ2-1; possibly TRBD2 for D (7 bases). The CDR3 spans 13 residues. Germline V CDR1 and CDR2: PRHDT, FYEKMQ (reference sequence). The germline V and J ends were trimmed by 8 bases and 2 bases, with 10 bases remaining between them. CDR3 residues: CASRGAAYNEQFF. The CDR3 coding sequence is TGTGCCAGCCGGGGGGCAGCCTACAATGAGCAGTTCTTC.

The chain carries TRBV15 and TRBJ2-5; possibly TRBD2 for D (6 bases). Germline lookup yields CDR1 LNHNV and CDR2 YYDKDF (reference sequence). The CDR3 consists of 15 residues. V lost 0 bases and J 5 bases, leaving 13 bases between the germline ends. The CDR3 DNA reads TGTGCCACCAGCAGAGACGGGAGTTTTGCTGAGACCCAGTACTTC. This translates into CATSRDGSFAETQYF.